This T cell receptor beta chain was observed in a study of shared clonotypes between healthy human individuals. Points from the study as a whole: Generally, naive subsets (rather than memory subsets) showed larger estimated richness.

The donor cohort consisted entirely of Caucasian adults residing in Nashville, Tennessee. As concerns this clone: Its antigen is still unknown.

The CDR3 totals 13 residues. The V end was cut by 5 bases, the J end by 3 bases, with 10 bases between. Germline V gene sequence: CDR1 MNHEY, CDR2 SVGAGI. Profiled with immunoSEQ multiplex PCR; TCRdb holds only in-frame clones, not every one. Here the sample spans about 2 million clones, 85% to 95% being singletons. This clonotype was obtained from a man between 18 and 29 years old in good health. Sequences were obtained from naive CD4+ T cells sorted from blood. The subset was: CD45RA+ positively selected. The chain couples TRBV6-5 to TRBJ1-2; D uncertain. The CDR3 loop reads CASSPGTHYGYTF. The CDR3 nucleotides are TGTGCCAGCAGTCCCGGCACTCACTATGGCTACACCTTC.